Each of the 6 T cell receptor beta chains below was sequenced from the same sample in a study of shared clonotypes between healthy human individuals. Terminally differentiated effector memory CD45RA+ cells were excluded from the naive CD8 cells, which were CD45RO-negative and positively selected for CCR7. Clones were read by immunoSEQ multiplex PCR, and TCRdb kept only the in-frame ones, dropping some. Of about 2.1 million clones detected, over 85% appear once; the ten largest clones hold about 1.7%. The material sequenced was naive CD8+ T cells from PBMCs. The receptor source for this set is a man younger than 30 in good health. Some clones in this sample may be carry-over from other donors' samples.

This chain links TRBV4-1 with TRBJ1-4; no clear D gene. V was trimmed by 4 bases and J by 8 bases, leaving 20 bases between them. The CDR3 spans 16 residues. Germline V gene lookup returns CDR1 MGHRA and CDR2 YSYEKL. CDR3 in amino acids: CASSPLEFPKQEKLFF. Written as DNA, the CDR3 is TGCGCCAGCAGCCCTCTGGAATTCCCTAAGCAGGAAAAACTGTTTTTT.

The rearrangement uses TRBV10-3 and TRBJ1-2, with D maybe TRBD1 (6 bases). Trimming took off 8 bases at V and 8 bases at J, with 9 bases between the two ends. The germline V gene encodes CDR1 ENHRY and CDR2 SYGVKD. The CDR3 loop spans 10 amino acids. The CDR3 DNA sequence: TGTGCCATCGGGCAGGGGGGCTACACCTTC. Translated: CAIGQGGYTF.

V is TRBV7-2 and J is TRBJ2-7, with TRBD1 identical over 8 bases. With 5 bases clipped from V and 6 bases from J, the junction kept 6 bases outside the gene matches. The length of the CDR3 is 13 residues. In germline, CDR1 is SGHTA, CDR2 FQGNSA. CDR3 protein: CASSPRDRREQYF. DNA for the CDR3: TGTGCCAGCAGCCCGAGGGACAGGCGCGAGCAGTACTTC.

On this clone itself: The sample holds other DNA sequences that translate to the same CDR3. This chain connects TRBV2 to TRBJ1-5; D unclear. The CDR3 consists of 12 residues. V lost 6 bases and J lost 0, with 3 bases in between. CDR1 is SNHLY, CDR2 FYNNEI, per germline. The CDR3, as DNA: TGTGCCAGCAGGGATAGCAATCAGCCCCAGCATTTT. It codes for CASRDSNQPQHF.

The rearrangement joins TRBV7-9 to TRBJ2-3, with 9 bases identical to TRBD2. Germline V gives CDR1 SEHNR, CDR2 FQNEAQ (reference sequence). V lost 1 base to trimming and J lost 2 bases; unmatched junction nucleotides: 7. This CDR3 region has 17 residues. The CDR3 spells CASSLGSSGDDTDTQYF. Here the CDR3 DNA reads TGTGCCAGCAGCTTAGGATCTAGCGGGGACGACACAGATACGCAGTATTTT.

The chain joins TRBV6-1 to TRBJ2-7; D remains ambiguous. From germline, CDR1 is MNHNS and CDR2 SASEGT. V shed 5 bases and J shed 3 bases, with 11 bases lying between them. This CDR3 is 13 amino acids long. This CDR3 reads CASSPPGRYEQYF. In DNA, the CDR3 is TGTGCCAGCAGTCCGCCGGGTCGCTACGAGCAGTACTTC.